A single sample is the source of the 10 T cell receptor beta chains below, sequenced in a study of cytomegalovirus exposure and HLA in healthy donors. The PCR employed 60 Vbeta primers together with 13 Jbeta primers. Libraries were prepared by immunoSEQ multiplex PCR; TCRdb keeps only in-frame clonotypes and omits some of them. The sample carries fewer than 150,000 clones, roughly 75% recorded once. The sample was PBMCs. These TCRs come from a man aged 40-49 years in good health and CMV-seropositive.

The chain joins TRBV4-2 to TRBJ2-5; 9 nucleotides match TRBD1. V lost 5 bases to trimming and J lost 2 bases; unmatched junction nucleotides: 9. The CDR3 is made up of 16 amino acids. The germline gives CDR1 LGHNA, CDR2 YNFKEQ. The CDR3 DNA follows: TGTGCCAGCAGCGTATCCGGGACAGGGATTCAAGAGACCCAGTACTTC. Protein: CASSVSGTGIQETQYF.

The CDR3 DNA follows: TGTGCCAGCAGCTCTAGAGGCTGGGATGAGCAGTTCTTC. It yields the protein CASSSRGWDEQFF. V gene TRBV7-2 combines with J gene TRBJ2-1; D not resolved. This CDR3 region has 13 residues. V shed 4 bases and J shed 8 bases, with 12 bases lying between them. Germline CDR1 SGHTA, CDR2 FQGNSA.

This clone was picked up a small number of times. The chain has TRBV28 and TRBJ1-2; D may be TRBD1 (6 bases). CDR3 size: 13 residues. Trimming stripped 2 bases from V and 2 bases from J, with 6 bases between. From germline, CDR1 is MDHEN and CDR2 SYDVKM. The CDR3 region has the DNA TGTGCCAGCAGTTTAGGACAGAACTATGGCTACACCTTC. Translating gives CASSLGQNYGYTF.

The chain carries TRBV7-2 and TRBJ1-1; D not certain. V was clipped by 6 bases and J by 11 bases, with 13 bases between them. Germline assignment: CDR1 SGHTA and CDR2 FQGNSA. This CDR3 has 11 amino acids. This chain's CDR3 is CASRGMRGAFF. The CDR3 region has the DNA TGTGCCAGCAGGGGGATGAGAGGGGCTTTCTTT.

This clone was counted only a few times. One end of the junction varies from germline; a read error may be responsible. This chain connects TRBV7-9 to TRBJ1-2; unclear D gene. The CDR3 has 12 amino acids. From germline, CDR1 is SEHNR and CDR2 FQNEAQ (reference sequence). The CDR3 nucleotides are TGTTCCAGCAGCGGGCGCATCTATGGCTACACCTTC. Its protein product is CSSSGRIYGYTF.

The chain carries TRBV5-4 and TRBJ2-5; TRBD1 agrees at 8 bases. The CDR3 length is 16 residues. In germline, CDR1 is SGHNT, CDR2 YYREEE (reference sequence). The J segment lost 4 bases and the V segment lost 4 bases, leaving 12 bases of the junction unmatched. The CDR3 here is CASSPGQGLRLETQYF. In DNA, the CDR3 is TGTGCCAGCAGCCCAGGACAGGGCCTTCGCCTAGAGACCCAGTACTTC.

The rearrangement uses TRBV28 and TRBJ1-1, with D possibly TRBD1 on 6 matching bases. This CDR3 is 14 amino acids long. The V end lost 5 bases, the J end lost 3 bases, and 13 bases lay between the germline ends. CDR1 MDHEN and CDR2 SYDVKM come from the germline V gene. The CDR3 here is CASSPTSGDTEAFF. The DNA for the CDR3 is TGTGCCAGCAGTCCCACGTCAGGGGACACTGAAGCTTTCTTT.

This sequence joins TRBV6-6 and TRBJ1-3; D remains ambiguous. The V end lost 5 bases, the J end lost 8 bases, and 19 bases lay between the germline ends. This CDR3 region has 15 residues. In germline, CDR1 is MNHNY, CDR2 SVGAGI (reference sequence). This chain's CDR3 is CASSPVVRGSDTIYF. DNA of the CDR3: TGTGCCAGCAGTCCTGTTGTCCGGGGATCGGACACCATATATTTT.

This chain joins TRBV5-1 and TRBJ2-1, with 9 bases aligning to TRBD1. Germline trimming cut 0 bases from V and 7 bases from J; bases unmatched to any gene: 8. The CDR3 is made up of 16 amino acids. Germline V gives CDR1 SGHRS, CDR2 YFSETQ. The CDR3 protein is CASSLEGTGRINEQFF. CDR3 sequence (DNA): TGCGCCAGCAGCTTGGAGGGGACAGGGAGGATTAATGAGCAGTTCTTC.

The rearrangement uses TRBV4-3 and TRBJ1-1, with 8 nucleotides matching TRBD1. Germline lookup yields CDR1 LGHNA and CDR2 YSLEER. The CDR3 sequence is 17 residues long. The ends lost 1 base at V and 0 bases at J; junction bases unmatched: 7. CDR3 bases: TGCGCCAGCAGCCAAGCCGGGACAGGCCACATGAACACTGAAGCTTTCTTT. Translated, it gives CASSQAGTGHMNTEAFF.